Listed here are 26 T cell receptor beta chains from one sample, sequenced in a study of blood T cell repertoires in COVID-19. Profiled with immunoSEQ multiplex PCR; TCRdb holds only in-frame clones, not every one. The sample yields hundreds of thousands of clones, about 87% seen once. The sequenced material came from peripheral blood. The receptors derive from a woman aged 25 to 39 with COVID-19, enrolled during active disease.

V and J are TRBV28 and TRBJ1-4; TRBD1 aligns across 9 bases. The CDR3 covers 15 residues. V dropped 5 bases and J dropped 8; count of bases not matched to a gene: 9. Germline lookup yields CDR1 MDHEN and CDR2 SYDVKM. CDR3 nucleotides: TGTGCCAGCAGTGCACCGGGACAGGGAGACGAAAAACTGTTTTTT. This translates into CASSAPGQGDEKLFF.

The rearrangement uses TRBV6-1 and TRBJ2-1; D perhaps matches TRBD1 (6 bases). This CDR3 spans 16 amino acids. CDR1 and CDR2 from the germline V gene are MNHNS and SASEGT. Deletions cut 0 bases from V and 8 bases from J, with 17 bases between. The CDR3 protein is CASSEALPGQGYEQFF. CDR3 sequence (DNA): TGTGCCAGCAGTGAAGCGCTTCCAGGGCAGGGGTATGAGCAGTTCTTC.

V usage is TRBV6-5 and J usage is TRBJ1-3; maybe TRBD1 (6 bases). The CDR3 length is 14 residues. The germline V and J ends were trimmed by 8 bases and 0 bases, with 11 bases remaining between them. From germline, CDR1 is MNHEY and CDR2 SVGAGI. The DNA of the CDR3 is TGTGCCAGCTCAGGGGCTCACTCTGGAAACACCATATATTTT. The encoded protein is CASSGAHSGNTIYF.

The chain uses TRBV24-1 and TRBJ2-3, with 13 bases aligning to TRBD2. V was pared by 4 bases and J by 3 bases, with 6 bases of the junction left unmatched. Germline CDR1 KGHDR, CDR2 SFDVKD. This CDR3 has 17 residues. CDR3 sequence (DNA): TGTGCCACCAGTGACCCGGGACTAGCGGGACTAACAGATACGCAGTATTTT. Encoded protein: CATSDPGLAGLTDTQYF.

The chain couples TRBV28 to TRBJ1-3; D is uncertain. The CDR3 has 17 amino acids. Germline CDR1 and CDR2: MDHEN and SYDVKM. Deletions cut 3 bases from V and 0 bases from J, with 15 bases between. The CDR3 protein is CASSFASFEVSGNTIYF. The DNA of the CDR3 is TGTGCCAGCAGTTTCGCAAGCTTCGAGGTCTCTGGAAACACCATATATTTT.

This clone was picked up one time. The chain carries TRBV21-1 and TRBJ1-5; TRBD1, the table's D call, was not compared with the DNA. TRBV21-1 is labeled a pseudogene. The CDR3 has 13 residues. CDR3 bases: TGTGTCAACACTCAGGGGGCGCAGAAGCCCCAGCATTTT. Its translation is CVNTQGAQKPQHF.

The chain uses TRBV29-1 and TRBJ1-1, with TRBD1 matching 8 bases. The germline V gene has CDR1 SQVTM and CDR2 ANQGSEA. CDR3 length: 13 residues. V was clipped by 2 bases and J by 3 bases; unmatched bases: 2. CDR3 protein: CSVERQGYTEAFF. As DNA, the CDR3 is TGCAGCGTTGAAAGACAGGGGTACACTGAAGCTTTCTTT.

In the case of this clone: The junction and the germline gene differ at one end; a read error may be behind it. The chain has TRBV19 and TRBJ1-2; TRBD1 is a possible D gene (5 bases). The CDR3 totals 13 residues. In germline, CDR1 is LNHDA, CDR2 SQIVND (reference sequence). The CDR3 sequence is CASSSPSPDSFAF. The CDR3 DNA reads as TGTGCCAGTAGTTCCCCCTCGCCTGACAGCTTTGCCTTC.

The CDR3 reads CASSPFEAVRQAILGYEQYV. DNA of the CDR3: TGTGCCAGCAGCCCCTTTGAGGCCGTCCGACAGGCCATTTTAGGCTACGAGCAGTACGTC. This chain connects TRBV21-1 to TRBJ2-7; TRBD1, the D gene given by the table, was not confirmed from the DNA. TRBV21-1 is listed as a pseudogene. The CDR3 sequence is 20 residues long.

A few counts support this clone. The chain employs TRBV7-9 and TRBJ2-7; D perhaps matches TRBD1 (5 bases). There are 13 residues in the CDR3. Germline V gene data show CDR1 as SEHNR and CDR2 as FQNEAQ (reference sequence). V lost 5 bases and J lost 0, with 8 bases in between. CDR3 region: CASSPDTSYEQYV. The CDR3 DNA reads TGTGCCAGCAGCCCGGACACCTCCTACGAGCAGTACGTC.

This chain connects TRBV4-3 to TRBJ2-6; possible D gene TRBD2, 6 bases. The CDR3 consists of 16 residues. Looked up from germline, CDR1 is LGHNA and CDR2 is YSLEER. V was shortened by 1 base and J by 4 bases, with 11 bases between the two germline ends. Here the CDR3 reads CASSQGLGLGANVLTF. The CDR3 coding sequence is TGCGCCAGCAGCCAAGGGTTGGGACTGGGGGCCAACGTCCTGACTTTC.

This sequence joins TRBV9 and TRBJ2-6, with 9 nucleotides matching TRBD2. This CDR3 has 19 amino acids. V was clipped by 0 bases and J by 4 bases; unmatched bases: 11. Germline V lookup: CDR1 SGDLS, CDR2 YYNGEE. The CDR3 DNA reads TGTGCCAGCAGCGTAGAAGTGGCGGGAGGGTCGTCCGGGGCCAACGTCCTGACTTTC. Translated, it gives CASSVEVAGGSSGANVLTF.

J is TRBJ1-1 and V is TRBV19; 9 nucleotides agree with TRBD1. The CDR3 spans 16 residues. After removal of 3 bases from V and 4 bases from J, the junction contained 9 bases not matched to a gene. CDR1 and CDR2 from the germline V gene are LNHDA and SQIVND (reference sequence). This chain's CDR3 is CASSIAGTGFITEAFF. CDR3 sequence (DNA): TGTGCCAGTAGTATTGCCGGGACAGGGTTCATCACTGAAGCTTTCTTT.

This chain links TRBV4-1 with TRBJ1-6; 9 bases map to TRBD1. The CDR3 runs to 14 residues. The V gene end was trimmed by 5 bases and the J gene end by 8 bases; junction bases not matched to a gene: 4. The V gene's germline CDR1 is MGHRA and CDR2 YSYEKL. The chain's CDR3 is CASSGTGGDSPLHF. In nucleotides, the CDR3 is TGCGCCAGCAGCGGAACAGGGGGCGATTCACCCCTCCACTTT.

DNA for the CDR3: TGTGCCAGCAGTCCTGGTGCATTGGGACAGGGGTATCGAGCTGGATCACCCCTCCACTTT. It translates to CASSPGALGQGYRAGSPLHF. V is TRBV6-6 and J is TRBJ1-6; TRBD1 matches 10 bases. Germline V CDR1 and CDR2: MNHNY, SVGAGI (reference sequence). The junction had 23 bases not matched to a gene; V was cut back by 5 bases and J by 10 bases. The CDR3 loop spans 20 amino acids.

Note on this clone: Other DNA sequences in this sample translate to the same CDR3. The V and J genes are TRBV27 and TRBJ2-7; the match to TRBD2 covers 11 bases. The V gene end was trimmed by 6 bases and the J gene end by 3 bases; junction bases not matched to a gene: 4. The CDR3 length is 14 residues. Germline CDR1 is MNHEY and CDR2 is SMNVEV (reference sequence). The DNA for the CDR3 is TGTGCCAGCAGCCCCGGACTAGCGGGCTACGAGCAGTACGTC. Translated: CASSPGLAGYEQYV.

The rearrangement uses TRBV21-1 and TRBJ2-1; the table calls TRBD2, which could not be checked here. TRBV21-1 is a pseudogene. The CDR3 loop spans 19 amino acids. The CDR3 bases are TGTGCCAGCAGCAAAGCGCTAATACGCCTTGCGGGGGGGCCAAATGAGCAGTTCTTC. Encoded protein: CASSKALIRLAGGPNEQFF.

The chain couples TRBV7-9 to TRBJ2-1, with TRBD1 matching over 7 bases. V was clipped by 1 base and J by 8 bases; unmatched bases: 8. CDR3 length: 15 amino acids. Germline CDR1 is SEHNR and CDR2 is FQNEAQ (reference sequence). The CDR3 reads CASSLVETGYDEQFF. The CDR3 DNA reads as TGTGCCAGCAGCTTAGTCGAGACAGGGTACGATGAGCAGTTCTTC. Full variable domain (missing parts from reference TRBV7-9 and TRBJ2-1): DTGVSQNPRHKITKRGQNVTFRCDPISEHNRLYWYRQTLGQGPEFLTYFQNEAQLEKSRLLSDRFSAERPKGSFSTLEIQRTEQGDSAMYLCASSLVETGYDEQFFGPGTRLTVL.

This chain uses TRBV19 with TRBJ1-5; D call uncertain. Germline loops: CDR1 LNHDA, CDR2 SQIVND (reference sequence). CDR3 length: 12 amino acids. Trimming pared 8 bases from V and 4 bases from J, leaving 9 bases between. CDR3 protein: CASVGGNQPQHF. The CDR3 coding sequence is TGTGCCAGTGTTGGAGGGAATCAGCCCCAGCATTTT.

In this sample, this clone turned up a few times. The chain recombines TRBV4-3 with TRBJ2-1, with D maybe TRBD2 (6 bases). The CDR3 runs 16 residues. V was pared by 3 bases and J by 0 bases, with 12 bases between. CDR1 is LGHNA, CDR2 YSLEER, per germline. The CDR3 DNA follows: TGCGCCAGCAGCCAGGGGCTCGGGAGCTCCTACAATGAGCAGTTCTTC. Its protein product is CASSQGLGSSYNEQFF.

V gene TRBV6-5 combines with J gene TRBJ2-1; 7 bases fit TRBD2. The CDR3 runs to 14 residues. Germline V gene lookup returns CDR1 MNHEY and CDR2 SVGAGI. V was clipped by 8 bases and J by 4 bases; unmatched bases: 8. Here the CDR3 reads CASWWGGDYNEQFF. The DNA of the CDR3 is TGTGCCAGCTGGTGGGGGGGGGATTACAATGAGCAGTTCTTC.

The chain couples TRBV5-5 to TRBJ2-7, with D maybe TRBD2 (5 bases). CDR1 is SGHKS and CDR2 is YYEKEE in the germline V gene (reference sequence). With 6 bases removed from V and 0 bases from J, the gap between germline ends came to 16 bases. The CDR3 length is 15 residues. CDR3 nucleotide sequence: TGTGCCAGCACCCACGGATGGGAGAGCTCCTACGAGCAGTACGTC. This encodes CASTHGWESSYEQYV.

The gene calls are TRBV5-1 and TRBJ2-7, with D perhaps matching TRBD1 (6 bases). This CDR3 has 15 amino acids. V lost 1 base, J lost 5 bases, and 16 bases lay in between. The germline V gene encodes CDR1 SGHRS and CDR2 YFSETQ. CDR3 DNA: TGCGCCAGCAGCTTGACAGGGACGTATCCCGACGAGCAGTACTTC. Translating it yields CASSLTGTYPDEQYF.

The V gene is TRBV29-1, the J gene TRBJ2-7; D possibly corresponds to TRBD1 (5 bases). The CDR3 contains 13 residues. The V gene's germline CDR1 is SQVTM and CDR2 ANQGSEA. The V and J ends lost 4 bases and 6 bases respectively, with 16 bases between them. Here the CDR3 DNA reads TGCAGCGTTGGGTCGTCTATAAGGGGCGAGCAGTACTTC. This encodes CSVGSSIRGEQYF.

V usage is TRBV5-5 and J usage is TRBJ2-2; D is undetermined. Germline values: CDR1 SGHKS, CDR2 YYEKEE (reference sequence). Trimming cost V 0 bases and J 10 bases, with 13 bases left between them. The CDR3 sequence is 14 residues long. CDR3 in amino acids: CASSLADWKVELFF. Written as DNA, the CDR3 is TGTGCCAGCAGCTTGGCCGACTGGAAGGTGGAGCTGTTTTTT. Based on the CDR3 plus reference TRBV5-5 and TRBJ2-2, the full variable domain is DAGVTQSPTHLIKTRGQQVTLRCSPISGHKSVSWYQQVLGQGPQFIFQYYEKEERGRGNFPDRFSARQFPNYSSELNVNALLLGDSALYLCASSLADWKVELFFGEGSRLTVL.

This chain links TRBV24-1 with TRBJ1-5; TRBD1 matches at 7 bases. The CDR3 loop spans 16 amino acids. Germline V gene data show CDR1 as KGHDR and CDR2 as SFDVKD. The V gene end was trimmed by 3 bases and the J gene end by 3 bases; junction bases not matched to a gene: 7. CDR3 sequence: CATSDPQGEDNQPQHF. The CDR3 DNA is TGTGCCACCAGTGATCCCCAGGGGGAGGACAATCAGCCCCAGCATTTT.